Below, 21 T cell receptor beta chains from the same sample are listed, as sequenced in a study of T cells in Graves' hyperthyroidism and ophthalmopathy. Amplified regions were TCR beta CDR3 sequences from RNA transcripts. The TCR CDR3 first-round RT-PCR relied on the HTBI primer set. TCRdb re-called the multiplex PCR reads through MiXCR, storing one row per CDR3 protein. The sample has some 560,000 distinct CDR3 sequences; about a sixth are singletons. Sequenced: blood. These TCRs come from a woman younger than 45 with Graves' hyperthyroidism.

Comments on this clonotype: This sequence may be a read error, since a much larger clone differs from it by one base. The chain uses TRBV2 and TRBJ1-1, with unresolved D. Germline V lookup: CDR1 SNHLY, CDR2 FYNNEI. The CDR3 runs 11 residues. V gave up 3 bases and J gave up 6 bases, with 5 bases separating them. The CDR3 region has the DNA TGTGCCAGCAGTGATCGGGCTGAAGCTTTCTTT. Translating it yields CASSDRAEAFF.

The chain carries TRBV7-2 and TRBJ2-4; D unresolved. V gave up 6 bases and J gave up 0 bases, with 12 bases separating them. There are 15 residues in the CDR3. CDR1 SGHTA and CDR2 FQGNSA come from the germline V gene. The CDR3 spells CASSPGILAKNIQYF. CDR3 bases: TGTGCCAGCAGTCCTGGGATCCTAGCCAAAAACATTCAGTACTTC.

In this sample, this clonotype turned up a few times. The rearrangement links TRBV15 to TRBJ1-1; D is perhaps TRBD1 (6 bases). With 5 bases removed from V and 4 bases from J, the gap between germline ends came to 14 bases. Germline V gene sequence: CDR1 LNHNV, CDR2 YYDKDF (reference sequence). This CDR3 contains 14 residues. In DNA, the CDR3 is TGTGCCACCAGCGGGGGCGGGCATTTCACTGAAGCTTTCTTT. As protein: CATSGGGHFTEAFF. Filled out from reference TRBV15 and TRBJ1-1, the complete variable domain reads DAMVIQNPRYQVTQFGKPVTLSCSQTLNHNVMYWYQQKSSQAPKLLFHYYDKDFNNEADTPDNFQSRRPNTSFCFLDIRSPGLGDTAMYLCATSGGGHFTEAFFGQGTRLTVV.

The V and J genes are TRBV5-6 and TRBJ2-7; no reliable D call. Between the trimmed V and J ends, which lost 0 bases and 0 bases, there was a span of 10 bases. Germline CDR1 and CDR2: SGHDT and YYEEEE. The CDR3 contains 15 residues. The CDR3 nucleotides read TGTGCCAGCAGCTTGGTCAGAGCCAGCTCCTACGAGCAGTACTTC. This codes for CASSLVRASSYEQYF.

This clonotype occurred many times. The V call is TRBV6-1, the J call TRBJ1-5; D is possibly TRBD1 (6 bases). V was pared by 6 bases and J by 9 bases, with 21 bases between. This CDR3 has 15 residues. Germline CDR1 is MNHNS and CDR2 is SASEGT. The DNA for the CDR3 is TGTGCCAGCAGAGCGGATGGGGACACCCGCCGGCCCCAGCATTTT. Residues: CASRADGDTRRPQHF.

This clonotype was picked up a small number of times. V usage is TRBV7-3 and J usage is TRBJ2-1; 7 nucleotides align to TRBD2. This CDR3 is built from 15 residues. V was clipped by 1 base and J by 4 bases; unmatched bases: 4. From germline, CDR1 is SGHTA and CDR2 FQGTGA. CDR3 region: CASSLNGGRYNEQFF. CDR3 DNA: TGTGCCAGCAGCTTAAACGGGGGGAGATACAATGAGCAGTTCTTC.

This clonotype was detected ten times or more. The chain carries TRBV3-1 and TRBJ2-1; TRBD2 might be the D (6 bases). The V and J ends lost 0 bases and 4 bases respectively, with 13 bases between them. This CDR3 has 16 amino acids. Germline CDR1 and CDR2: LGHDT and YNNKEL (reference sequence). Here the CDR3 reads CASSQDFGGAYNEQFF. As DNA, the CDR3 is TGTGCCAGCAGCCAAGATTTCGGGGGAGCATACAATGAGCAGTTCTTC.

The chain employs TRBV27 and TRBJ2-1; 14 bases are shared with TRBD2. The CDR3 contains 19 residues. Germline V gives CDR1 MNHEY, CDR2 SMNVEV (reference sequence). The trim removed 7 bases at V and 0 bases at J, leaving 11 bases unmatched. The CDR3 nucleotides are TGTGCCAGCACCTCTCCCGGGACTAGCGGGAGTAGCTCCTACAATGAGCAGTTCTTC. Protein sequence: CASTSPGTSGSSSYNEQFF.

V and J are TRBV29-1 and TRBJ2-1; 13 positions match TRBD2. The V and J ends lost 0 bases and 5 bases, in that order; junction bases with no gene match: 4. CDR1 and CDR2 from the germline V gene are SQVTM and ANQGSEA. CDR3 length: 16 residues. The CDR3 reads CSVEESTSGRDNEQFF. In nucleotides, the CDR3 is TGCAGCGTTGAAGAGAGTACTAGCGGGAGGGACAATGAGCAGTTCTTC.

This clonotype has just a few counts. V usage is TRBV10-2 and J usage is TRBJ2-7; possibly TRBD1 for D (5 bases). The CDR3 consists of 12 residues. Germline V gene lookup returns CDR1 WSHSY and CDR2 SAAADI. The V and J ends lost 10 bases and 3 bases respectively, with 13 bases between them. CDR3 loop: CATRRQYYEQYF. The CDR3 nucleotides read TGCGCCACTAGAAGACAGTACTACGAGCAGTACTTC.

In its sample, this clonotype was seen many times. V usage is TRBV11-1 and J usage is TRBJ2-1; 7 bases match TRBD1. Germline loops: CDR1 SGHAT, CDR2 FQDESV (reference sequence). The CDR3 is 12 residues long. V lost 7 bases to trimming and J lost 6 bases; unmatched junction nucleotides: 3. This CDR3 reads CASNNRGNEQFF. The CDR3 coding sequence is TGTGCCAGCAACAACAGGGGCAATGAGCAGTTCTTC. Variable domain in full (rest from reference TRBV11-1 and TRBJ2-1): EAEVAQSPRYKITEKSQAVAFWCDPISGHATLYWYRQILGQGPELLVQFQDESVVDDSQLPKDRFSAERLKGVDSTLKIQPAELGDSAMYLCASNNRGNEQFFGPGTRLTVL.

This clonotype was counted many times. This rearrangement joins TRBV12-3 or TRBV12-4 to TRBJ2-5, with D hard to call. V was shortened by 7 bases and J by 4 bases, with 16 bases between the two germline ends. The CDR3 contains 14 residues. This CDR3 is CASTPLASRETQYF. The CDR3 coding sequence is TGTGCCAGCACCCCGCTGGCATCGCGAGAGACCCAGTACTTC.

The table lists this clonotype with many counts. The rearrangement links TRBV7-2 to TRBJ2-7; D is unclear. CDR3 size: 13 residues. Germline V gene data show CDR1 as SGHTA and CDR2 as FQGNSA. Between the trimmed V and J ends, which lost 8 bases and 1 base, there was a span of 12 bases. CDR3 DNA sequence: TGTGCCAGCGGGATGACACCGTCCTACGAGCAGTACTTC. As protein: CASGMTPSYEQYF.

There are many counts of this clonotype. V usage is TRBV12-3 or TRBV12-4 and J usage is TRBJ1-1; no definite D call. This CDR3 region has 13 residues. The germline V and J ends were trimmed by 7 bases and 2 bases, with 11 bases remaining between them. CDR3 protein: CASITLGNTEAFF. CDR3 DNA: TGTGCCAGCATCACACTAGGTAACACTGAAGCTTTCTTT.

This clonotype was detected only a few times. The V gene is TRBV11-2, the J gene TRBJ2-3; 9 bases are a match to TRBD2. The CDR3 length is 16 residues. CDR1 and CDR2 from the germline V gene are SGHAT and FQNNGV. The ends lost 2 bases at V and 5 bases at J; junction bases unmatched: 8. CDR3 protein: CASSLLIAGEVDTQYF. As DNA, the CDR3 is TGTGCCAGCAGCTTACTAATAGCGGGAGAAGTAGATACGCAGTATTTT.

In its sample, this clonotype was seen many times. The V call is TRBV12-3 or TRBV12-4, the J call TRBJ2-1; D is unclear. This CDR3 is 15 amino acids long. Trimming took 6 bases from V and 8 from J, leaving 20 bases between them. CDR3 sequence (DNA): TGTGCCAGCAGCTCTACCACGTGGGCTTGGGATGAGCAGTTCTTC. Its protein product is CASSSTTWAWDEQFF.

This clonotype was counted ten times or more. This chain links TRBV11-2 with TRBJ2-1, with TRBD2 matching 7 bases. Looked up from germline, CDR1 is SGHAT and CDR2 is FQNNGV. This CDR3 region has 19 residues. The junction had 11 bases not matched to a gene; V was cut back by 0 bases and J by 0 bases. The CDR3 nucleotides are TGTGCCAGCAGCTTAGATGGAGCTAGCGGATTACTCTCCTACAATGAGCAGTTCTTC. Its protein is CASSLDGASGLLSYNEQFF. Combining the CDR3 with reference TRBV11-2 and TRBJ2-1 gives the whole variable domain EAGVAQSPRYKIIEKRQSVAFWCNPISGHATLYWYQQILGQGPKLLIQFQNNGVVDDSQLPKDRFSAERLKGVDSTLKIQPAKLEDSAVYLCASSLDGASGLLSYNEQFFGPGTRLTVL.

This clonotype occurred many times. The J gene is TRBJ2-1, the V gene TRBV20-1; no clear D. Trimming cost V 6 bases and J 6 bases, with 15 bases left between them. CDR1 is DFQATT, CDR2 SNEGSKA, per germline (reference sequence). CDR3 length: 13 residues. The CDR3, as DNA: TGCAGTGCCAAGTCACCCCTTGCCAATGAGCAGTTCTTC. It translates to CSAKSPLANEQFF.

The rearrangement links TRBV28 to TRBJ1-2; TRBD1 matches at 9 bases. Germline V gene sequence: CDR1 MDHEN, CDR2 SYDVKM. J was trimmed by 7 bases and V by 3 bases; bases with no gene match: 3. The CDR3 runs to 13 residues. DNA of the CDR3: TGTGCCAGCAGTTTTACAGGGGGCCGTGGCTACACCTTC. Translated: CASSFTGGRGYTF.

V gene TRBV4-1 combines with J gene TRBJ1-1; D call uncertain. This CDR3 spans 12 amino acids. V lost 2 bases and J lost 2, with 3 bases in between. Germline V CDR1 and CDR2: MGHRA, YSYEKL. The CDR3 spells CASSQKNTEAFF. CDR3 sequence (DNA): TGCGCCAGCAGCCAAAAAAACACTGAAGCTTTCTTT.

The rearrangement uses TRBV10-1 and TRBJ2-7; D could derive from TRBD1 or TRBD2 (5 bases each). V was trimmed by 6 bases and J by 7 bases, leaving 28 bases between them. The CDR3 contains 17 residues. In germline, CDR1 is WNHNN, CDR2 SYGVQD (reference sequence). The CDR3 nucleotides are TGCGCCAGCAGCCACGCCCCTAACTGGGGGACCTCCAATGAGCAGTACTTC. This codes for CASSHAPNWGTSNEQYF.